Described below is a single T cell receptor (beta chain) sequence and its context. Generated by immunoSEQ multiplex PCR, the TCRdb table keeps only in-frame clones and is missing some. This table has 25,000 to 30,000 clones, 70% to 85% appearing once. This entry belongs to a study of PD-1 blockade in classical Hodgkin lymphoma. The germline gives CDR1 SQVTM, CDR2 ANQGSEA. The CDR3 totals 14 residues. V was trimmed by 4 bases and J by 4 bases, leaving 16 bases between them. The time point: cycle 4 day 1 (C4D1), after five to seven weeks of nivolumab. The patients all showed relapse after autologous stem cell transplantation, while their brentuximab vedotin exposure varied. It was by magnetic negative selection that CD4+ T cells were purified from thawed PBMCs.

The sequenced sample was CD4+ T cells from blood, obtained before the fourth cycle of nivolumab. This receptor was identified in a human donor with classical Hodgkin lymphoma. V and J are TRBV29-1 and TRBJ1-2; D not certain. The DNA of the CDR3 is TGCAGCGTTGGGATTGGAGATGTGTCCTATGGCTACACCTTC. It codes for CSVGIGDVSYGYTF.